This T cell receptor beta chain was sequenced in a study of cytomegalovirus exposure and HLA in healthy donors. CDR1 is SGHDN, CDR2 FVKESK, per germline. The CDR3 is 18 residues long. The V end lost 4 bases, the J end lost 0 bases, and 19 bases lay between the germline ends. Assay: immunoSEQ multiplex PCR; the TCRdb copy retains only in-frame clones and omits some. The sample holds more than 150,000 clones, 70% to 90% seen once. Sequenced: PBMCs. This sequence originates from a man aged 18 to 29 in good health and CMV-seronegative. This chain uses TRBV14 with TRBJ2-1; maybe TRBD2 (6 bases). The CDR3 sequence is CASSPYYKGLPSYNEQFF. The CDR3 nucleotides read TGTGCCAGCAGCCCCTATTACAAGGGACTCCCCTCCTACAATGAGCAGTTCTTC.